The subject of this entry is one T cell receptor (beta chain). Its antigen remains unknown. V gave up 8 bases and J gave up 0 bases, with 31 bases separating them. The CDR3 is made up of 21 amino acids. Germline V gene sequence: CDR1 WSHSY, CDR2 SAAADI. This table comes from immunoSEQ multiplex PCR, and its TCRdb copy is limited to in-frame clones, with some not included. The data show 2,100,000 or so clones, under 97% seen once. This specimen comes from a study of shared clonotypes between healthy human individuals. Study results and caveats: Genetic and exposure-history diversity was limited by the small donor number. Relative to clonotypes present in all four donors, those not shared had lower generation probabilities.

The specimen sequenced was naive CD4+ T cells sorted from blood. Sample subset: CD45RA+ positively selected. The receptor was isolated from a man aged 18 to 29 in good health. The rearrangement links TRBV10-2 to TRBJ2-2; D possibly corresponds to TRBD2 (8 bases). The CDR3 loop is CASGTGATFTGGQANTGELFF. CDR3 sequence (DNA): TGCGCCAGCGGAACAGGGGCCACTTTTACGGGAGGGCAAGCGAACACCGGGGAGCTGTTTTTT.